These 24 T cell receptor beta chains came from one sample sequenced in a study of T cell responses to AZD1222 COVID-19 vaccine. Method: immunoSEQ multiplex PCR; TCRdb's copy keeps in-frame clones and lacks some. The sample contains more than 150,000 clones, 70% to 90% of which appear only once. The input for sequencing was peripheral blood, taken on day 0 of AZD1222 vaccination. These receptors all stem from an adult in good health.

V usage is TRBV19 and J usage is TRBJ1-1; 8 nucleotides agree with TRBD1. V trimming: 5 bases; J trimming: 0 bases; junction bases outside the gene matches: 11. Germline V gene lookup returns CDR1 LNHDA and CDR2 SQIVND (reference sequence). This CDR3 contains 17 residues. CDR3 residues: CASSPLQGVLMNTEAFF. The DNA of the CDR3 is TGTGCCAGTAGTCCTCTACAGGGGGTGCTCATGAACACTGAAGCTTTCTTT.

The chain recombines TRBV19 with TRBJ1-3; TRBD1 aligns across 7 bases. CDR1 and CDR2 from the germline V gene are LNHDA and SQIVND (reference sequence). The CDR3 extends over 15 amino acids. With 6 bases clipped from V and 1 base from J, the junction kept 6 bases outside the gene matches. CDR3 in amino acids: CASRRDRDSGNTIYF. CDR3 DNA: TGTGCCAGTAGAAGAGACAGGGATTCTGGAAACACCATATATTTT. The entire variable domain, with the rest obtained from reference TRBV19 and TRBJ1-3, is as follows: DGGITQSPKYLFRKEGQNVTLSCEQNLNHDAMYWYRQDPGQGLRLIYYSQIVNDFQKGDIAEGYSVSREKKESFPLTVTSAQKNPTAFYLCASRRDRDSGNTIYFGEGSWLTVV.

This clone was seen once. This rearrangement joins TRBV11-3 to TRBJ2-2; 7 nucleotides match TRBD1. This CDR3 spans 16 amino acids. CDR1 is SGHNT and CDR2 is YENEEA in the germline V gene. After removal of 6 bases from V and 4 bases from J, the junction contained 11 bases not matched to a gene. This chain's CDR3 is CASSKGQRFGTGELFF. CDR3 in DNA: TGTGCCAGCAGTAAGGGACAGAGGTTTGGCACCGGGGAGCTGTTTTTT.

The CDR3 reads CASSESSSQPQHF. CDR3 bases: TGCGCCAGCAGTGAGTCGTCCAGTCAGCCCCAGCATTTT. V and J are TRBV10-2 and TRBJ1-5; no firm D call. Germline V gene data show CDR1 as WSHSY and CDR2 as SAAADI. The CDR3 has 13 residues. V gave up 0 bases and J gave up 6 bases, with 6 bases separating them.

This clone turned up a few times. The sample carries other DNA sequences with the same CDR3. The chain carries TRBV27 and TRBJ2-3; D uncertain. V lost 2 bases and J lost 6, with 3 bases in between. CDR3 length equals 11 residues. CDR1 MNHEY and CDR2 SMNVEV come from the germline V gene (reference sequence). The DNA of the CDR3 is TGTGCCAGCAGTTTAAGGGATACGCAGTATTTT. Its translation: CASSLRDTQYF.

The CDR3 region has the DNA TGTGCCAGCAGTGCTCTTCGAAATGGCTACACCTTC. Encoded protein: CASSALRNGYTF. The J gene is TRBJ1-2, the V gene TRBV2; D is unresolved. The germline gives CDR1 SNHLY, CDR2 FYNNEI. The CDR3 sequence is 12 residues long. Between the trimmed V and J ends, which lost 4 bases and 6 bases, there was a span of 9 bases.

The V call is TRBV30, the J call TRBJ1-6, with TRBD1 as a possible D gene (6 bases). CDR1 and CDR2 (germline): GTSNPN, SVGIG (reference sequence). Trimming pared 5 bases from V and 2 bases from J, leaving 22 bases between. The CDR3 runs to 18 residues. CDR3 protein: CAWEKPYQGSPYNSPLHF. CDR3 nucleotides: TGTGCCTGGGAAAAACCATATCAGGGGTCGCCCTATAATTCACCCCTCCACTTT.

The gene calls are TRBV7-9 and TRBJ1-4; weak D call: TRBD1 (5 bases). This CDR3 region has 16 residues. CDR1 SEHNR and CDR2 FQNEAQ come from the germline V gene (reference sequence). V was trimmed by 3 bases and J by 5 bases, leaving 16 bases between them. The CDR3: CASSFLEGLGNEKLFF. In nucleotides, the CDR3 is TGTGCCAGCAGCTTCCTCGAGGGGTTGGGGAATGAAAAACTGTTTTTT.

The chain carries TRBV7-2 and TRBJ1-2, with TRBD1 as a possible D gene (5 bases). The CDR3 runs 14 residues. Germline V gene data show CDR1 as SGHTA and CDR2 as FQGNSA. Trimming stripped 5 bases from V and 6 bases from J, with 16 bases between. In DNA, the CDR3 is TGTGCCAGCAGCCCGGGGGACGGAGTAGATGGCTACACCTTC. Protein product: CASSPGDGVDGYTF.

As DNA, the CDR3 is TGTGCCAGCAGTCGCGGGGCTCCTAGCGGAGTAGGCGAGCAGTACTTC. It codes for CASSRGAPSGVGEQYF. The chain combines TRBV27 with TRBJ2-7, with 7 bases lining up with TRBD2. Germline V lookup: CDR1 MNHEY, CDR2 SMNVEV (reference sequence). This CDR3 is built from 16 residues. The V gene end was trimmed by 5 bases and the J gene end by 6 bases; junction bases not matched to a gene: 16.

The chain couples TRBV7-3 to TRBJ2-3; 9 bases map to TRBD2. The CDR3 sequence is 18 residues long. The germline gives CDR1 SGHTA, CDR2 FQGTGA. The junction had 9 bases not matched to a gene; V was cut back by 2 bases and J by 0 bases. CDR3 sequence reads: CASSLPSSSGTSTDTQYF. DNA for the CDR3: TGTGCCAGCAGCTTACCGTCTTCTAGCGGGACGAGCACAGATACGCAGTATTTT. Supplemented by reference TRBV7-3 and TRBJ2-3, the full variable domain reads GAGVSQTPSNKVTEKGKYVELRCDPISGHTALYWYRQSLGQGPEFLIYFQGTGAADDSGLPNDRFFAVRPEGSVSTLKIQRTERGDSAVYLCASSLPSSSGTSTDTQYFGPGTRLTVL.

This rearrangement joins TRBV10-3 to TRBJ2-2, with a possible D match to TRBD2 (5 bases). The germline gives CDR1 ENHRY, CDR2 SYGVKD. The CDR3 is 14 residues long. The V end lost 4 bases, the J end lost 7 bases, and 13 bases lay between the germline ends. The CDR3: CAISGLSPGGELFF. The CDR3 region has the DNA TGTGCCATCAGTGGACTATCACCAGGCGGGGAGCTGTTTTTT.

This clone was recorded only once. CDR3 region: CASSLSDYGYTF. The CDR3 DNA follows: TGTGCCAGCAGTTTATCTGACTATGGCTACACCTTC. The chain combines TRBV12-3 or TRBV12-4 with TRBJ1-2; D not resolved. V was pared by 2 bases and J by 3 bases, with 4 bases between. CDR3 length: 12 amino acids.

The chain has TRBV30 and TRBJ2-1; 8 bases map to TRBD2. This CDR3 has 15 amino acids. The germline CDR1 and CDR2 sequences are GTSNPN and SVGIG (reference sequence). The ends lost 2 bases at V and 0 bases at J; junction bases unmatched: 3. The CDR3 loop is CAWSNSGISYNEQFF. CDR3 bases: TGTGCCTGGAGTAATAGCGGGATCTCCTACAATGAGCAGTTCTTC.

This chain joins TRBV5-4 and TRBJ2-5; 9 bases map to TRBD2. CDR3 length equals 18 residues. After removal of 7 bases from V and 1 base from J, the junction contained 17 bases not matched to a gene. The V gene's germline CDR1 is SGHNT and CDR2 YYREEE (reference sequence). For the CDR3, the DNA is TGTGCCAGCCGTAGCGGGGGCCCGTCAACCGGCCTCCAAGAGACCCAGTACTTC. The encoded protein is CASRSGGPSTGLQETQYF.

The rearrangement joins TRBV19 to TRBJ2-2; D perhaps matches TRBD1 (6 bases). This CDR3 region has 15 residues. Deletions cut 1 base from V and 2 bases from J, with 8 bases between. CDR1 and CDR2 (germline): LNHDA, SQIVND (reference sequence). The DNA of the CDR3 is TGTGCCAGTAGTATAGGACAGGTCAACACCGGGGAGCTGTTTTTT. It codes for CASSIGQVNTGELFF.

The chain joins TRBV7-2 to TRBJ2-7; TRBD2 aligns across 8 bases. The CDR3 is 14 residues long. J gave up 0 bases and V 3 bases, and 1 base lay outside the gene matches. The germline CDR1 and CDR2 sequences are SGHTA and FQGNSA. Here the CDR3 DNA reads TGTGCCAGCAGCTTCGGGACTAGCTCCTACGAGCAGTACTTC. The encoded protein is CASSFGTSSYEQYF.

The rearrangement links TRBV28 to TRBJ2-1; TRBD2 aligns across 9 bases. With 10 bases clipped from V and 7 bases from J, the junction kept 11 bases outside the gene matches. The CDR3 contains 14 residues. The germline V gene encodes CDR1 MDHEN and CDR2 SYDVKM. CDR3 sequence: CATNSGTSLNEQFF. CDR3 coding DNA: TGTGCCACTAACTCCGGGACTAGCCTTAATGAGCAGTTCTTC.

The gene calls are TRBV5-1 and TRBJ2-1, with TRBD2 matching 9 bases. J lost 1 base, V lost 1 base, and 3 bases had no gene match. The V gene's germline CDR1 is SGHRS and CDR2 YFSETQ. The CDR3 loop spans 16 amino acids. For the CDR3, the DNA is TGCGCCAGCAGCTTGCTAGCGGGACAATCCTACAATGAGCAGTTCTTC. Its protein is CASSLLAGQSYNEQFF. The whole variable domain, filled in from reference TRBV5-1 and TRBJ2-1, reads KAGVTQTPRYLIKTRGQQVTLSCSPISGHRSVSWYQQTPGQGLQFLFEYFSETQRNKGNFPGRFSGRQFSNSRSEMNVSTLELGDSALYLCASSLLAGQSYNEQFFGPGTRLTVL.

The CDR3 bases are TGCGCCAGCTATGACCCCGGGACTACGAGGGCAGATACGCAGTATTTT. It encodes CASYDPGTTRADTQYF. The chain combines TRBV10-2 with TRBJ2-3, with 7 bases that match TRBD2. This CDR3 has 16 residues. The V gene's germline CDR1 is WSHSY and CDR2 SAAADI. V lost 8 bases to trimming and J lost 4 bases; unmatched junction nucleotides: 15.

This clone was observed once. The V and J genes are TRBV25-1 and TRBJ1-6; D may be TRBD1 (6 bases). CDR1 is MGHDK, CDR2 SYGVNS, per germline. The CDR3 spans 17 residues. Trimming removed 0 bases at V and 8 bases at J, with 17 bases between. In DNA form, the CDR3 reads TGTGCCAGCAGTGAATATTATTTGGGGGCAAGTTATTCACCCCTCCACTTT. Translating it yields CASSEYYLGASYSPLHF.

J is TRBJ1-1 and V is TRBV15; D not resolved. Between the trimmed V and J ends, which lost 3 bases and 8 bases, there was a span of 7 bases. Germline-derived CDR1 and CDR2 are LNHNV and YYDKDF (reference sequence). The CDR3 sequence is 11 residues long. As DNA, the CDR3 is TGTGCCACCAGCAGCGGGTGGGAAGCTTTCTTT. Encoded protein: CATSSGWEAFF.

The rearrangement joins TRBV2 to TRBJ2-4; D is perhaps TRBD1 (6 bases). Trimming removed 5 bases at V and 6 bases at J, with 17 bases between. This CDR3 region has 15 residues. Germline CDR1 reads SNHLY; CDR2 reads FYNNEI. The CDR3 spells CASSSEQGWRNIQYF. The CDR3 DNA reads TGTGCCAGCAGTTCCGAGCAGGGGTGGAGAAACATTCAGTACTTC.

The gene calls are TRBV2 and TRBJ2-7, with TRBD1 as a possible D gene (6 bases). The CDR3 contains 12 residues. Germline V gene sequence: CDR1 SNHLY, CDR2 FYNNEI. The V and J ends lost 6 bases and 6 bases respectively, with 12 bases between them. CDR3 amino acids: CASRQGTGEQYF. In nucleotides, the CDR3 is TGTGCCAGCAGGCAGGGGACGGGCGAGCAGTACTTC.